These 21 T cell receptor beta chains share one sample of origin, sequenced in a study of T-cell memory formation after mild COVID-19. Each CDR3 protein is one row after TCRdb ran MiXCR on the 5' RACE reads. The table has roughly 480,000 distinct CDR3 sequences, 20% to 30% seen once. The sequenced sample consisted of PBMCs or a T cell subset sorted from them (not recorded which). The receptors here all came from an adult woman who had mild COVID-19 (a few samples of this study predate the infection). Cell type and time point are not known.

This clonotype has at least ten counts. The rearrangement joins TRBV7-9 to TRBJ2-4; the D is unclear. CDR1 is SEHNR and CDR2 is FQNEAQ in the germline V gene (reference sequence). V lost 1 base and J lost 3, with 4 bases in between. The CDR3 covers 13 residues. CDR3 DNA sequence: TGTGCCAGCAGCTTAGTTGGCAAAAACATTCAGTACTTC. Translating it yields CASSLVGKNIQYF.

V is TRBV3-2 and J is TRBJ2-7. TRBV3-2 represents a pseudogene. The CDR3 is 13 residues long. The CDR3 DNA is TGTGCCAGCAGCCAAGATGGCCTTTACGAGCAGTACTTC. Translated, it gives CASSQDGLYEQYF.

This clonotype was seen more than once but under ten times. The V call is TRBV7-8, the J call TRBJ2-3; 11 bases align to TRBD2. The CDR3 is 16 residues long. The trim removed 3 bases at V and 5 bases at J, leaving 7 bases unmatched. Per germline, CDR1 SGHVS and CDR2 FQNEAQ. CDR3 bases: TGTGCCAGCAGCTTGCCTACTAGCGGGAGTGGAGATACGCAGTATTTT. Its translation is CASSLPTSGSGDTQYF.

V usage is TRBV7-8 and J usage is TRBJ1-4; D uncertain. Germline-derived CDR1 and CDR2 are SGHVS and FQNEAQ. CDR3 length: 13 residues. V lost 7 bases and J 2 bases, leaving 8 bases between the germline ends. CDR3 DNA: TGTGCCAGCATGGAAGGGACTAATGAAAAACTGTTTTTT. Translation gives CASMEGTNEKLFF. Full variable domain (rest looked up from reference TRBV7-8 and TRBJ1-4): GAGVSQSPRYKVAKRGQDVALRCDPISGHVSLFWYQQALGQGPEFLTYFQNEAQLDKSGLPSDRFFAERPEGSVSTLKIQRTQQEDSAVYLCASMEGTNEKLFFGSGTQLSVL.

This clonotype has just a few counts. This chain links TRBV5-1 with TRBJ2-3; D gene ambiguous. Germline loops: CDR1 SGHRS, CDR2 YFSETQ. V gave up 5 bases and J gave up 1 base, with 14 bases separating them. The CDR3 consists of 15 residues. DNA of the CDR3: TGCGCCAGCAGTCATGGCCCGGACCGCACAGATACGCAGTATTTT. It specifies CASSHGPDRTDTQYF.

This clonotype appeared a few times. The CDR3 nucleotides are TGCGCCAGCAGGCGAGACAGGGGGCAAACAGATACGCAGTATTTT. It specifies CASRRDRGQTDTQYF. V and J are TRBV5-1 and TRBJ2-3, with TRBD1 identical over 10 bases. J lost 3 bases, V lost 5 bases, and 6 bases had no gene match. CDR3 length equals 15 residues. Germline V gene sequence: CDR1 SGHRS, CDR2 YFSETQ.

The rearrangement joins TRBV19 to TRBJ2-7; D gene uncertain. V was pared by 4 bases and J by 5 bases, with 9 bases between. There are 12 residues in the CDR3. Germline V lookup: CDR1 LNHDA, CDR2 SQIVND (reference sequence). CDR3 bases: TGTGCCAGTAGTACTCTGGGAAACGAGCAGTACTTC. Translation: CASSTLGNEQYF.

The V gene is TRBV7-2, the J gene TRBJ2-3, with 8 bases fitting TRBD1. In germline, CDR1 is SGHTA, CDR2 FQGNSA. J was trimmed by 5 bases and V by 0 bases; bases with no gene match: 7. This CDR3 region has 16 residues. CDR3 in amino acids: CASSLASQGAGDTQYF. DNA of the CDR3: TGTGCCAGCAGCTTAGCATCGCAGGGGGCAGGAGATACGCAGTATTTT. Drawing the rest from reference TRBV7-2 and TRBJ2-3, the complete variable domain is GAGVSQSPSNKVTEKGKDVELRCDPISGHTALYWYRQSLGQGLEFLIYFQGNSAPDKSGLPSDRFSAERTGGSVSTLTIQRTQQEDSAVYLCASSLASQGAGDTQYFGPGTRLTVL.

The chain carries TRBV6-2 or TRBV6-3 and TRBJ2-7; 7 nucleotides agree with TRBD1. V shed 6 bases and J 3 bases; nucleotides not matched to a gene: 11. CDR3 length: 15 residues. The germline gives CDR1 MNHEY, CDR2 SVGEGT. The chain's CDR3 is CASRSLPTGLYEQYF. CDR3 bases: TGTGCCAGCAGAAGCCTCCCGACAGGGCTCTACGAGCAGTACTTC.

The chain combines TRBV5-1 with TRBJ1-2, with D uncertain. The CDR3 spans 14 residues. With 0 bases removed from V and 4 bases from J, the gap between germline ends came to 10 bases. Per the germline V gene, CDR1 is SGHRS and CDR2 is YFSETQ. In nucleotides, the CDR3 is TGCGCCAGCAGCTTGGTTCAGGAGTCCTATGGCTACACCTTC. This codes for CASSLVQESYGYTF.

This clonotype appeared once. The chain employs TRBV5-1 and TRBJ2-7, with 8 bases aligning to TRBD2. From germline, CDR1 is SGHRS and CDR2 YFSETQ. This CDR3 contains 17 residues. V lost 1 base and J lost 4; bases outside the gene matches: 13. The CDR3: CASSLMPSGLRQYEQYF. The CDR3 DNA reads TGCGCCAGCAGCTTGATGCCTAGCGGGTTAAGGCAATACGAGCAGTACTTC.

This clonotype was observed a few times. The J gene is TRBJ2-5, the V gene TRBV7-9, with 7 nucleotides matching TRBD1. The trim removed 5 bases at V and 2 bases at J, leaving 8 bases unmatched. The CDR3 is 15 residues long. Germline CDR1 SEHNR, CDR2 FQNEAQ (reference sequence). The CDR3 spells CASSTLDRLQETQYF. The CDR3 region has the DNA TGTGCCAGCAGCACCCTGGACAGGTTACAAGAGACCCAGTACTTC.

This clonotype was counted between two and nine times. V is TRBV7-3 and J is TRBJ2-3, with D perhaps TRBD2 (6 bases). The CDR3 contains 17 residues. The V gene's germline CDR1 is SGHTA and CDR2 FQGTGA. Trimming shortened V by 6 bases and J by 3 bases, and 22 bases separated the two germline ends. As DNA, the CDR3 is TGTGCCAGCAGTCCTACGGCGGGGTTGAAGGGAACAGATACGCAGTATTTT. This codes for CASSPTAGLKGTDTQYF.

This chain connects TRBV28 to TRBJ2-5, with D unresolved. The CDR3 is made up of 11 amino acids. V lost 6 bases, J lost 5 bases, and 7 bases lay in between. Germline CDR1 reads MDHEN; CDR2 reads SYDVKM. The CDR3 DNA follows: TGTGCCAGCAGGCCCCGGGAGACCCAGTACTTC. Its protein product is CASRPRETQYF.

In its sample, this clonotype was seen a few times. The rearrangement joins TRBV5-4 to TRBJ2-3, with D unresolved. This CDR3 has 18 amino acids. Trimming took 0 bases from V and 4 from J, leaving 21 bases between them. The germline gives CDR1 SGHNT, CDR2 YYREEE (reference sequence). This CDR3 is CASSLATVGPLAPDTQYF. DNA for the CDR3: TGTGCCAGCAGCTTGGCCACGGTAGGACCCCTGGCCCCAGATACGCAGTATTTT.

About this clonotype itself: Because it lacks the conserved phenylalanine or tryptophan at the end, this CDR3 is likely a read error. The chain is built from TRBV29-1 and TRBJ1-2, with D perhaps matching TRBD1 (5 bases). V shed 4 bases and J shed 4 bases, with 13 bases lying between them. The CDR3 length is 13 residues. Germline V gives CDR1 SQVTM, CDR2 ANQGSEA. The CDR3 here is CSVVGGSSYGYTL. DNA for the CDR3: TGCAGCGTTGTCGGGGGATCCAGCTATGGCTACACCTTA.

V is TRBV6-2 or TRBV6-3 and J is TRBJ2-7; either TRBD1 or TRBD2 may supply D (5 bases each). The germline gives CDR1 MNHEY, CDR2 SVGEGT. There are 15 residues in the CDR3. Between the trimmed V and J ends, which lost 6 bases and 3 bases, there was a span of 18 bases. CDR3 loop: CASRPLGAVNYEQYF. Here the CDR3 DNA reads TGTGCCAGCAGACCTCTCGGGGCGGTGAACTACGAGCAGTACTTC.

V gene TRBV5-1 combines with J gene TRBJ2-1, with 13 bases matching TRBD2. This CDR3 comprises 19 residues. CDR1 is SGHRS, CDR2 YFSETQ, per germline. The V gene end was trimmed by 0 bases and the J gene end by 3 bases; junction bases not matched to a gene: 9. The CDR3 DNA sequence: TGCGCCAGCAGCTTGGCCCGAGGACTAGCGGGAGATAACTACAATGAGCAGTTCTTC. It codes for CASSLARGLAGDNYNEQFF.

This rearrangement joins TRBV30 to TRBJ1-2; the D is unclear. Germline CDR1 GTSNPN, CDR2 SVGIG (reference sequence). Trimming left V 5 bases short and J 4 bases short, with 11 bases between. This CDR3 is 12 amino acids long. The CDR3: CAWQDVSYGYTF. DNA for the CDR3: TGTGCCTGGCAGGATGTTTCCTATGGCTACACCTTC.

This sequence joins TRBV7-6 and TRBJ1-3; D not resolved. Between the trimmed V and J ends, which lost 8 bases and 2 bases, there was a span of 16 bases. This CDR3 is built from 15 residues. Germline CDR1 is SGHVS and CDR2 is FNYEAQ. In DNA form, the CDR3 reads TGTGCCAGCCATCACACATCGGGGACTGGAAACACCATATATTTT. Its protein is CASHHTSGTGNTIYF.

The V gene is TRBV18, the J gene TRBJ1-5; 7 positions match TRBD1. J lost 4 bases, V lost 6 bases, and 9 bases had no gene match. The CDR3 is made up of 15 amino acids. Germline values: CDR1 KGHSH, CDR2 LQKENI. CDR3 in amino acids: CASSDGTAKNQPQHF. The CDR3 region has the DNA TGTGCCAGCTCGGACGGGACAGCCAAAAATCAGCCCCAGCATTTT. The variable domain in full, completed from reference TRBV18 and TRBJ1-5, reads NAGVMQNPRHLVRRRGQEARLRCSPMKGHSHVYWYRQLPEEGLKFMVYLQKENIIDESGMPKERFSAEFPKEGPSILRIQQVVRGDSAAYFCASSDGTAKNQPQHFGDGTRLSIL.